This entry lists 7 T cell receptor beta chains sequenced from one sample in a study of blood T cells in healthy people across ages. The authors ran a second PCR of roughly 7 to 11 cycles using a sample-barcoded 5' primer and a J-beta primer mix. TCRdb fed the 5' RACE reads into MiXCR, producing one record per CDR3 protein. The repertoire consists of more than 1 million distinct CDR3 sequences, with more than 40% occurring once and the leading ten covering approximately 19%. The sequenced sample was blood. These receptors were obtained from an older woman in good health.

The chain links TRBV20-1 to TRBJ1-2, with D tentatively TRBD1 (6 bases). V was trimmed by 3 bases and J by 8 bases, leaving 13 bases between them. The CDR3 spans 12 residues. The germline gives CDR1 DFQATT, CDR2 SNEGSKA (reference sequence). CDR3 sequence reads: CSASTGWLGYTF. DNA for the CDR3: TGCAGTGCTAGTACAGGGTGGCTCGGCTACACCTTC.

The genes are TRBV7-7 and TRBJ2-7; no reliable D call. Near its end, the DNA agrees better with TRBJ2-5, so the J call may be wrong. Looked up from germline, CDR1 is SSHAT and CDR2 is FNYEAQ (reference sequence). The CDR3 has 15 residues. The CDR3 bases are TGTGCCAGCAGCTTGTCAACAAGAGAAAAAGAGACCCAGTACTTC. This gives the protein CASSLSTREKETQYF.

This clonotype was picked up a small number of times. The V gene is TRBV12-3 or TRBV12-4, the J gene TRBJ2-7, with 9 bases matching TRBD2. The CDR3 totals 14 residues. V was clipped by 5 bases and J by 7 bases; unmatched bases: 9. CDR3 region: CASSRTSDRNEQYF. CDR3 nucleotides: TGTGCCAGCAGTAGGACTAGCGATCGCAATGAGCAGTACTTC.

The chain recombines TRBV27 with TRBJ2-1, with 10 bases that match TRBD1. Germline trimming cut 6 bases from V and 7 bases from J; bases unmatched to any gene: 12. The germline V gene has CDR1 MNHEY and CDR2 SMNVEV (reference sequence). This CDR3 region has 16 residues. CDR3 DNA: TGTGCCAGCAGCTCCCGGCGCGGGACAGGGGTGAATGAGCAGTTCTTC. Its translation is CASSSRRGTGVNEQFF.

This clonotype was observed many times. The rearrangement uses TRBV27 and TRBJ2-1; D not certain. V was clipped by 9 bases and J by 9 bases, with 12 bases between them. Germline CDR1 is MNHEY and CDR2 is SMNVEV (reference sequence). This CDR3 has 11 residues. CDR3: CASTRLGEQFF. The CDR3 nucleotides are TGTGCCAGTACTCGGCTTGGTGAGCAGTTCTTC.

This clonotype occurred a few times. The chain has TRBV20-1 and TRBJ2-7; no clear D. The germline gives CDR1 DFQATT, CDR2 SNEGSKA (reference sequence). The length of the CDR3 is 13 residues. V was trimmed by 4 bases and J by 0 bases, leaving 10 bases between them. The CDR3 reads CSAKLWSSYEQYF. Here the CDR3 DNA reads TGCAGTGCTAAGCTATGGAGCTCCTACGAGCAGTACTTC.

This sequence joins TRBV6-5 and TRBJ2-1; 7 nucleotides agree with TRBD2. CDR1 is MNHEY, CDR2 SVGAGI, per germline. V trimming: 2 bases; J trimming: 3 bases; junction bases outside the gene matches: 4. CDR3 length: 15 residues. CDR3 sequence reads: CASSYRTSLYNEQFF. In nucleotides, the CDR3 is TGTGCCAGCAGTTACCGGACTAGTCTCTACAATGAGCAGTTCTTC.